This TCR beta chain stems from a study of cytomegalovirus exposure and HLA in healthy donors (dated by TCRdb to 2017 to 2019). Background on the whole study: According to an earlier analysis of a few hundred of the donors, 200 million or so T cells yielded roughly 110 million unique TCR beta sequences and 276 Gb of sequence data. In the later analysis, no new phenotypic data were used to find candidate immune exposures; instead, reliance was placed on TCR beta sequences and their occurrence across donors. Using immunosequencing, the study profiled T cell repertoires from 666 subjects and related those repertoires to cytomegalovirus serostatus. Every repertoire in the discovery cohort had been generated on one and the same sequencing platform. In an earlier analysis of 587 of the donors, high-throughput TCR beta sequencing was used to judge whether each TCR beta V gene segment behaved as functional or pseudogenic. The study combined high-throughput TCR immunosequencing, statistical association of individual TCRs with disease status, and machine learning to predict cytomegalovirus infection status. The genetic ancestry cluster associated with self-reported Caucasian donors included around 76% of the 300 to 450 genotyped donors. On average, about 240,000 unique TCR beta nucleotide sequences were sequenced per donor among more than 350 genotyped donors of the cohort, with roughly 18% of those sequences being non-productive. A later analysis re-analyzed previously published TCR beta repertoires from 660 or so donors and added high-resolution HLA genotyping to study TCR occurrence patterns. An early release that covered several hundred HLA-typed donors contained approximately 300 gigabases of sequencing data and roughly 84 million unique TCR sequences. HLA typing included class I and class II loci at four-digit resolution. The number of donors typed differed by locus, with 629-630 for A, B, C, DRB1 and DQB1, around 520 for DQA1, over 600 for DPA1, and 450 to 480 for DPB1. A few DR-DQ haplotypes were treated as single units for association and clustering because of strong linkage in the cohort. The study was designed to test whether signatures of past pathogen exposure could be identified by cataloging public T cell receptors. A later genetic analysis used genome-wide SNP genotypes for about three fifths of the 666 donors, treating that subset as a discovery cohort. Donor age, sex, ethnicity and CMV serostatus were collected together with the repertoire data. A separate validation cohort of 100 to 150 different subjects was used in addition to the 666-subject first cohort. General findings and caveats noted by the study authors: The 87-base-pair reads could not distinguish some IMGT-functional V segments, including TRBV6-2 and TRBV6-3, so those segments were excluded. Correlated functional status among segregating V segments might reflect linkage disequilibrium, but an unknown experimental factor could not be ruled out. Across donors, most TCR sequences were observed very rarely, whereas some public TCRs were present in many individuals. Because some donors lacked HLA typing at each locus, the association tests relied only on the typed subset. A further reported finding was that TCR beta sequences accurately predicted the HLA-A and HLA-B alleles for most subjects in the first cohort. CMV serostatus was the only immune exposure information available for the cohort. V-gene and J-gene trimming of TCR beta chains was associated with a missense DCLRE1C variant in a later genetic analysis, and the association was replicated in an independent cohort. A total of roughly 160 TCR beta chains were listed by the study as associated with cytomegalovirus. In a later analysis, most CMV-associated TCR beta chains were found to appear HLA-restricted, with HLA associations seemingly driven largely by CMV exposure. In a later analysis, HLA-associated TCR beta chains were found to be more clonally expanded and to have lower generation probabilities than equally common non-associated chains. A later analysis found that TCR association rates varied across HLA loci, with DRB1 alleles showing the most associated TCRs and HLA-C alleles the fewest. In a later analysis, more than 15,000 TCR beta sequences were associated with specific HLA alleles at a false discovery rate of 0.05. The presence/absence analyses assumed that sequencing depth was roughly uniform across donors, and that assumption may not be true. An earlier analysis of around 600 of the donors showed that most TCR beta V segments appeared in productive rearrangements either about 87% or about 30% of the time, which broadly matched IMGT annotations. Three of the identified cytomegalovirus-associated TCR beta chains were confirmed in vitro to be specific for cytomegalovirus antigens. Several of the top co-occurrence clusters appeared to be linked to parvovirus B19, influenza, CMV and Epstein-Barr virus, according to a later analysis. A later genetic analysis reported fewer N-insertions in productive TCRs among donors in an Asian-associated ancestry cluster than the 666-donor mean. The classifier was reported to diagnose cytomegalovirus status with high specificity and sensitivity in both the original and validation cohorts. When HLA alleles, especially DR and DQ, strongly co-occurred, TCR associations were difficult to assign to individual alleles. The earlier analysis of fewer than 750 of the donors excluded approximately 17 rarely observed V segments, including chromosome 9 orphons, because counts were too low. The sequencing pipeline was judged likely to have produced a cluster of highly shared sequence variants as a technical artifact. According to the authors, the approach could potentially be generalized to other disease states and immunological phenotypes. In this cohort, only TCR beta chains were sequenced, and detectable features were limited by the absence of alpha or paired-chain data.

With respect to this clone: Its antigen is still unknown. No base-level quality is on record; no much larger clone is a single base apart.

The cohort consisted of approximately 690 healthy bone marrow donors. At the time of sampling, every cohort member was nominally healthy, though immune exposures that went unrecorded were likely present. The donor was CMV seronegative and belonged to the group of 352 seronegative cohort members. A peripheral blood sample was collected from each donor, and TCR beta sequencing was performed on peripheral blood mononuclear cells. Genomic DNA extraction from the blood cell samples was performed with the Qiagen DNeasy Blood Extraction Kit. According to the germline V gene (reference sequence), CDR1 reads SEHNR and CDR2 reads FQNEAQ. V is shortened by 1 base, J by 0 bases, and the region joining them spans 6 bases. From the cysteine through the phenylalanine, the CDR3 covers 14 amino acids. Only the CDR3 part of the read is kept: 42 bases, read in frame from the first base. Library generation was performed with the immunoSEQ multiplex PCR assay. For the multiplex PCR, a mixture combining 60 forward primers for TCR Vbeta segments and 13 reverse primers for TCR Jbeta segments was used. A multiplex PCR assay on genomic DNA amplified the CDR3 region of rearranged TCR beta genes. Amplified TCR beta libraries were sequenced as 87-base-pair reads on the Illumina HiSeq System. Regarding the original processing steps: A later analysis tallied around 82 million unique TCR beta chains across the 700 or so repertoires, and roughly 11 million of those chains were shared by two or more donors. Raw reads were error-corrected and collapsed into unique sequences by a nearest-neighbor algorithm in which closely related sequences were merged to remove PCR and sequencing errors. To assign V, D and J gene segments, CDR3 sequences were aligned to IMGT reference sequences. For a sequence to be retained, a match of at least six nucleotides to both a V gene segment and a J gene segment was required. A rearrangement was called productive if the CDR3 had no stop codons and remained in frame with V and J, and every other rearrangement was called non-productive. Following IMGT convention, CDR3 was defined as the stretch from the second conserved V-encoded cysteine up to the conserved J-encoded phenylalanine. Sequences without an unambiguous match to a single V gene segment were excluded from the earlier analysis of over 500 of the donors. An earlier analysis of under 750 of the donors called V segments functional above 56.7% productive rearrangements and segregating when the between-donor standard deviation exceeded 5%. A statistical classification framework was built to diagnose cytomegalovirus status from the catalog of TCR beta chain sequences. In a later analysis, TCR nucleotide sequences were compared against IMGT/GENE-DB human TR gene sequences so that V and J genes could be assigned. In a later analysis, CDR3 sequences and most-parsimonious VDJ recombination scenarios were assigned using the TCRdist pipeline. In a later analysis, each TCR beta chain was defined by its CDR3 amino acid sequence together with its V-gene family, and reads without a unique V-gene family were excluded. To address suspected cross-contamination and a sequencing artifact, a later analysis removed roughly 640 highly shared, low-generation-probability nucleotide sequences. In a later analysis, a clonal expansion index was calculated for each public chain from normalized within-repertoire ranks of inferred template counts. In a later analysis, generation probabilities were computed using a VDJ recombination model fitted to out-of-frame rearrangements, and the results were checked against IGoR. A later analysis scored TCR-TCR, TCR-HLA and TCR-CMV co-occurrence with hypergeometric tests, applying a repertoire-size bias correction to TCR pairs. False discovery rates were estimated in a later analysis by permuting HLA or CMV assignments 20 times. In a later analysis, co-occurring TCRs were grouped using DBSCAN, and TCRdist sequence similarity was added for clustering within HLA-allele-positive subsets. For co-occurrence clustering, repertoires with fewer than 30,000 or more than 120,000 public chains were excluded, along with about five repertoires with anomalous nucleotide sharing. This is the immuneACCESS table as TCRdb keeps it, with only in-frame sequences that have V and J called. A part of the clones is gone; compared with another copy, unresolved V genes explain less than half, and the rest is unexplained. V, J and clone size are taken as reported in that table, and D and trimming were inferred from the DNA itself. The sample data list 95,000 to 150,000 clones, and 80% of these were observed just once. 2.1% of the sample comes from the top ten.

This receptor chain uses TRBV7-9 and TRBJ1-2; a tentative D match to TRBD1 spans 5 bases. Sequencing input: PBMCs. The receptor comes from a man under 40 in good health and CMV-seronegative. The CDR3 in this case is CASSLGGANYGYTF. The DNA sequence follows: TGTGCCAGCAGCTTAGGGGGGGCTAACTATGGCTACACCTTC.